The next 27 T cell receptor beta chains were all read from a single sample in a study of cytomegalovirus exposure and HLA in healthy donors. Both 60 Vbeta primers and 13 Jbeta primers went into the PCR. Profiling relied on immunoSEQ multiplex PCR, and the TCRdb table lists in-frame clones only, not all of them. This sample yields over 130,000 clones, of which 82% are seen a single time; more than 2.5% belongs to the top ten. Sequenced sample: PBMCs. Receptor source: a male donor in good health and CMV-seronegative.

This chain joins TRBV5-1 and TRBJ2-5, with 9 nucleotides matching TRBD2. There are 13 residues in the CDR3. After removal of 3 bases from V and 7 bases from J, the junction contained 4 bases not matched to a gene. Germline V gene lookup returns CDR1 SGHRS and CDR2 YFSETQ. DNA for the CDR3: TGCGCCAGCAGCTCGACTAGCGGTGGGACCCAGTACTTC. Protein sequence: CASSSTSGGTQYF.

The gene calls are TRBV25-1 and TRBJ2-3; D not certain. This CDR3 spans 16 amino acids. V lost 3 bases and J lost 0, with 13 bases in between. Germline loops: CDR1 MGHDK, CDR2 SYGVNS. In DNA, the CDR3 is TGTGCCAGCAGTGAGGCTCTCGCGGCTAGCACAGATACGCAGTATTTT. It encodes CASSEALAASTDTQYF.

The chain combines TRBV28 with TRBJ2-2; D is unclear. The germline V and J ends were trimmed by 3 bases and 3 bases, with 14 bases remaining between them. The CDR3 totals 16 residues. The V gene's germline CDR1 is MDHEN and CDR2 SYDVKM. CDR3 nucleotide sequence: TGTGCCAGCAGTTTGAGGTTGCTAGTGCACACCGGGGAGCTGTTTTTT. Translated, it gives CASSLRLLVHTGELFF.

The V gene is TRBV7-9, the J gene TRBJ2-7; a possible D gene is TRBD1 (5 bases). The CDR3 consists of 13 residues. V was cut by 3 bases and J by 2 bases, with 8 bases left in between. Germline CDR1 and CDR2: SEHNR and FQNEAQ (reference sequence). The CDR3 sequence is CASSLTATYEQYF. In DNA form, the CDR3 reads TGTGCCAGCAGCTTGACAGCTACCTACGAGCAGTACTTC.

The chain recombines TRBV7-9 with TRBJ2-1, with 9 bases identical to TRBD2. The CDR3 spans 14 residues. Trimming took 4 bases from V and 9 from J; bases not matched to a gene: 7. CDR1 SEHNR and CDR2 FQNEAQ come from the germline V gene (reference sequence). The CDR3 loop reads CASSSTSGSGEQFF. The CDR3 DNA sequence: TGTGCCAGCAGCTCTACTAGCGGGTCCGGTGAGCAGTTCTTC.

The J gene is TRBJ2-5, the V gene TRBV7-6; possible D gene TRBD2, 6 bases. CDR3 length: 18 residues. V dropped 1 base and J dropped 2 bases, with 20 bases sitting between them. Germline CDR1 and CDR2: SGHVS and FNYEAQ. In DNA, the CDR3 is TGTGCCAGCAGCTTAGTCCACCCAAGCGGGCTAGGTCAAGAGACCCAGTACTTC. It is translated as CASSLVHPSGLGQETQYF.

This chain joins TRBV2 and TRBJ2-3, with 8 positions matching TRBD2. Per germline, CDR1 SNHLY and CDR2 FYNNEI. The CDR3 sequence is 14 residues long. V shed 10 bases, J shed 2 bases, and the junction held 8 bases outside the gene matches. As DNA, the CDR3 is TGTGCCACCGCTAGCGGGCTTTACACAGATACGCAGTATTTT. It translates to CATASGLYTDTQYF.

The chain couples TRBV15 to TRBJ2-3; 14 positions match TRBD2. This CDR3 has 19 residues. Germline values: CDR1 LNHNV, CDR2 YYDKDF (reference sequence). V shed 4 bases, J shed 1 base, and the junction held 10 bases outside the gene matches. In DNA, the CDR3 is TGTGCCACCAGCATCCTGGGACTAGCGGGAGTACCGGGCACAGATACGCAGTATTTT. Translation: CATSILGLAGVPGTDTQYF.

The rearrangement joins TRBV4-2 to TRBJ2-1; 11 bases fit TRBD2. The ends lost 1 base at V and 8 bases at J; junction bases unmatched: 7. Per germline, CDR1 LGHNA and CDR2 YNFKEQ. The CDR3 loop spans 16 amino acids. DNA for the CDR3: TGTGCCAGCAGCCAAGGACTAGCGGGATTACGGGATGAGCAGTTCTTC. It is translated as CASSQGLAGLRDEQFF.

This clone was seen more than once but under ten times. This sequence joins TRBV4-3 and TRBJ2-7; the D is unclear. Germline V gives CDR1 LGHNA, CDR2 YSLEER. V lost 1 base to trimming and J lost 3 bases, with 13 bases between them. CDR3 size: 15 residues. The CDR3 spells CASSQAAAAFYEQYF. In nucleotides, the CDR3 is TGCGCCAGCAGCCAAGCGGCGGCGGCCTTCTACGAGCAGTACTTC.

The sample holds one count of this clone. The chain joins TRBV28 to TRBJ1-5; D uncertain. Trimming cost V 3 bases and J 5 bases, with 8 bases left between them. The length of the CDR3 is 13 residues. Germline V lookup: CDR1 MDHEN, CDR2 SYDVKM. The CDR3 region has the DNA TGTGCCAGCAGTTTGTTCGGTGATCAGCCCCAGCATTTT. Its translation: CASSLFGDQPQHF.

The chain uses TRBV6-5 and TRBJ2-5; 9 bases fit TRBD2. The J call may be wrong; the DNA end is better matched by TRBJ2-7. CDR1 and CDR2 (germline): MNHEY, SVGAGI. There are 16 residues in the CDR3. The CDR3 DNA reads TGTGCCAGCAGTTCATCCTTGACTAGCGGTTCCTACGAGCAGTACTTC. Its protein product is CASSSSLTSGSYEQYF.

Only a few counts were recorded for this clone. This sequence joins TRBV19 and TRBJ2-3; D remains unclear. This CDR3 has 16 residues. From germline, CDR1 is LNHDA and CDR2 SQIVND (reference sequence). Trimming stripped 2 bases from V and 0 bases from J, with 12 bases between. This CDR3 is CASSIWAGSSTDTQYF. The CDR3 DNA is TGTGCCAGTAGTATATGGGCAGGATCTAGCACAGATACGCAGTATTTT.

The genes are TRBV15 and TRBJ1-1, with D possibly being TRBD1 (5 bases). V lost 5 bases, J lost 5 bases, and 9 bases lay in between. Germline CDR1 LNHNV, CDR2 YYDKDF (reference sequence). CDR3 length: 12 amino acids. The CDR3 nucleotides read TGTGCCACCAGCCCGGGGGGTACTGAAGCTTTCTTT. Encoded protein: CATSPGGTEAFF.

DNA of the CDR3: TGTGCCAGCAGTTTATCCCCAAAGATAGCGGCTACCTACGAGCAGTACTTC. Amino acid sequence: CASSLSPKIAATYEQYF. V and J are TRBV27 and TRBJ2-5, with D possibly matching TRBD2 (6 bases). TRBJ2-7 matches the DNA end more closely, so the J call is doubtful. CDR3 length: 17 residues. Germline values: CDR1 MNHEY, CDR2 SMNVEV (reference sequence).

The chain is built from TRBV27 and TRBJ2-1; D possibly corresponds to TRBD2 (6 bases). V shed 3 bases and J shed 4 bases, with 7 bases lying between them. The V gene's germline CDR1 is MNHEY and CDR2 SMNVEV (reference sequence). This CDR3 is 13 amino acids long. The CDR3 bases are TGTGCCAGCAGTTTGGCGGGGTACAATGAGCAGTTCTTC. It translates to CASSLAGYNEQFF.

This clone was detected a few times. The chain joins TRBV12-5 to TRBJ2-7; tentatively, D is TRBD2 (6 bases). The CDR3 is 15 residues long. V lost 1 base to trimming and J lost 1 base, with 11 bases between them. Germline CDR1 is LGHNT and CDR2 is FRNRAP. CDR3 protein: CASGLEGGRSYEQYF. For the CDR3, the DNA is TGTGCTAGTGGTTTGGAAGGAGGGAGGTCCTACGAGCAGTACTTC.

The J gene is TRBJ1-2, the V gene TRBV19; TRBD1 is a possible D gene (6 bases). The CDR3 length is 13 residues. Trimming left V 6 bases short and J 2 bases short, with 10 bases between. CDR1 and CDR2 from the germline V gene are LNHDA and SQIVND (reference sequence). CDR3 DNA: TGTGCCAGTAGCGTACAGGGAAACTATGGCTACACCTTC. The encoded protein is CASSVQGNYGYTF. Supplemented by reference TRBV19 and TRBJ1-2, the full variable domain reads DGGITQSPKYLFRKEGQNVTLSCEQNLNHDAMYWYRQDPGQGLRLIYYSQIVNDFQKGDIAEGYSVSREKKESFPLTVTSAQKNPTAFYLCASSVQGNYGYTFGSGTRLTVV.

The V gene is TRBV14, the J gene TRBJ2-7; the match to TRBD2 covers 10 bases. V shed 3 bases and J 4 bases; nucleotides not matched to a gene: 12. This CDR3 comprises 17 residues. Germline CDR1 and CDR2: SGHDN and FVKESK. The CDR3 here is CASSQGLARMGQYEQYF. CDR3 DNA: TGTGCCAGCAGCCAGGGACTAGCGCGGATGGGGCAATACGAGCAGTACTTC.

The chain links TRBV13 to TRBJ2-2; TRBD2 agrees at 7 bases. The CDR3 length is 13 residues. Germline V gene sequence: CDR1 PRHDT, CDR2 FYEKMQ (reference sequence). After removal of 5 bases from V and 9 bases from J, the junction contained 6 bases not matched to a gene. Written as DNA, the CDR3 is TGTGCCAGCAGCCTCACTAGCGCCCGGGAGCTGTTTTTT. This gives the protein CASSLTSARELFF.

This clone was found a few times. The rearrangement links TRBV20-1 to TRBJ2-1; weak D call: TRBD1 (5 bases). This CDR3 contains 11 residues. The V gene lost 1 base and the J gene lost 9 bases, with 7 bases spanning the gap. CDR1 is DFQATT and CDR2 is SNEGSKA in the germline V gene (reference sequence). In DNA, the CDR3 is TGCAGTGCTAGAGGGGGCTCTGAGCAGTTCTTC. Its protein product is CSARGGSEQFF.

This chain's CDR3 is CASPPRGGPGYEQYF. CDR3 bases: TGCGCCAGTCCCCCGCGGGGAGGGCCTGGTTACGAGCAGTACTTC. The rearrangement joins TRBV4-1 to TRBJ2-5, with TRBD2 matching over 7 bases. The J call could be wrong; TRBJ2-7 is a better fit for the DNA end. This CDR3 contains 15 residues. Per germline, CDR1 MGHRA and CDR2 YSYEKL.

The V call is TRBV19, the J call TRBJ2-3; D may be TRBD2 (6 bases). The V and J ends lost 1 base and 4 bases respectively, with 12 bases between them. CDR3 length: 15 residues. From germline, CDR1 is LNHDA and CDR2 SQIVND (reference sequence). The DNA of the CDR3 is TGTGCCAGTAGTATAGGGATAGGGGAGGCAGATACGCAGTATTTT. Amino acids: CASSIGIGEADTQYF.

J is TRBJ2-7 and V is TRBV19, with 8 bases identical to TRBD2. From germline, CDR1 is LNHDA and CDR2 SQIVND (reference sequence). The CDR3 totals 14 residues. V shed 3 bases and J 3 bases; nucleotides not matched to a gene: 4. The CDR3 reads CASSISSGFYEQYF. The CDR3 region has the DNA TGTGCCAGTAGTATTTCTAGCGGGTTCTACGAGCAGTACTTC.

Comment on this clone: A junction end diverges from the germline sequence, so it may reflect a read error. The CDR3 DNA reads TGTGCCAGCAGCCTAGGACTAGCGGACTACGAGCAGTACTTC. This codes for CASSLGLADYEQYF. The rearrangement joins TRBV13 to TRBJ2-5, with 10 bases fitting TRBD2. The closer fit of TRBJ2-7 to the DNA end suggests the J call may be wrong. In germline, CDR1 is PRHDT, CDR2 FYEKMQ (reference sequence). The CDR3 length is 14 residues.

The chain links TRBV4-1 to TRBJ1-1; D remains unclear. This CDR3 spans 16 amino acids. Germline lookup yields CDR1 MGHRA and CDR2 YSYEKL. V shed 4 bases and J shed 0 bases, with 15 bases lying between them. CDR3 nucleotide sequence: TGCGCCAGCAGCCCTCCCCCCCACACGATGAACACTGAAGCTTTCTTT. Residues: CASSPPPHTMNTEAFF.

The chain has TRBV19 and TRBJ1-1, with unresolved D. CDR3 length equals 13 residues. The germline V and J ends were trimmed by 10 bases and 1 base, with 13 bases remaining between them. CDR1 is LNHDA, CDR2 SQIVND, per germline (reference sequence). In DNA form, the CDR3 reads TGTGCCACCCACTCCGGTGGGAACACTGAAGCTTTCTTT. It encodes CATHSGGNTEAFF.